The entry below gives a single T cell receptor (beta chain) sequence along with its context. Only in-frame clones appear in the TCRdb table, and some are missing; sequencing was by immunoSEQ multiplex PCR. The table has more than 95,000 clones, approximately 95% seen once. The data derive from a study of control samples from healthy donors and cancer patients. Germline assignment: CDR1 MRHNA and CDR2 SNTAGT. Trimming removed 7 bases at V and 5 bases at J, with 14 bases between. This CDR3 region has 14 residues. Sequencing was carried out using blood. The rearrangement links TRBV6-4 to TRBJ2-2; unclear D gene. The source is a man between 18 and 35 years old in good health. As DNA, the CDR3 is TGTGCCAGCACCCCCCAGGCAGGAACCGGGGAGCTGTTTTTT. Amino acid sequence: CASTPQAGTGELFF.